A single sample is the source of the 15 T cell receptor beta chains below, sequenced in a study of shared clonotypes between healthy human individuals. The protocol was immunoSEQ multiplex PCR, while the TCRdb copy is restricted to in-frame clones and leaves out a portion. The sample lists millions of clones; roughly 95% were seen once. The sequencing sample was made of naive CD4+ T cells sorted from blood. Subset specified: CD45RA+ positively selected. These receptors came from a young man in good health.

The rearrangement joins TRBV6-5 to TRBJ2-7, with TRBD2 matching over 8 bases. CDR3 length equals 15 residues. The ends lost 7 bases at V and 3 bases at J; junction bases unmatched: 11. Germline-derived CDR1 and CDR2 are MNHEY and SVGAGI. Written as DNA, the CDR3 is TGTGCCAGCAAACCAGAGGGACTAGGGGACTACGAGCAGTACTTC. Its translation is CASKPEGLGDYEQYF.

The chain combines TRBV14 with TRBJ1-1; TRBD1 aligns across 8 bases. The CDR3 totals 14 residues. CDR1 and CDR2 (germline): SGHDN, FVKESK. V dropped 4 bases and J dropped 2; count of bases not matched to a gene: 3. Here the CDR3 DNA reads TGTGCCAGCAGCCGGGGGACAGGAAACACTGAAGCTTTCTTT. Translated, it gives CASSRGTGNTEAFF.

The chain has TRBV5-1 and TRBJ1-1; 8 bases are shared with TRBD1. CDR1 is SGHRS, CDR2 YFSETQ, per germline. There are 16 residues in the CDR3. With V trimmed by 7 bases and J by 0 bases, 11 bases remained unmatched. The CDR3: CASSEGAGGMNTEAFF. CDR3 DNA sequence: TGCGCCAGCTCCGAGGGTGCAGGGGGCATGAACACTGAAGCTTTCTTT.

The chain combines TRBV5-3 with TRBJ2-7, with D possibly matching TRBD1 (6 bases). TRBV5-3 is placed among ORFs of uncertain function. This CDR3 region has 14 residues. V was shortened by 6 bases and J by 4 bases, with 17 bases between the two germline ends. The chain's CDR3 is CARNFPGTNYEQYF. CDR3 sequence (DNA): TGTGCCAGAAACTTCCCCGGGACAAATTACGAGCAGTACTTC.

This chain uses TRBV5-4 with TRBJ1-2; D uncertain. CDR1 SGHNT and CDR2 YYREEE come from the germline V gene (reference sequence). The CDR3 runs to 16 residues. The V and J ends lost 1 base and 0 bases respectively, with 13 bases between them. In nucleotides, the CDR3 is TGTGCCAGCAGCTTGCACGGACTGGGAGCTAACTATGGCTACACCTTC. Protein: CASSLHGLGANYGYTF.

CDR3 nucleotides: TGTGCCAGCAGTTTACCACGATATGCCGGCACTGAAGCTTTCTTT. Amino acids: CASSLPRYAGTEAFF. The chain uses TRBV28 and TRBJ1-1, with unresolved D. Per germline, CDR1 MDHEN and CDR2 SYDVKM. Trimming pared 2 bases from V and 4 bases from J, leaving 14 bases between. The CDR3 runs 15 residues.

This chain joins TRBV30 and TRBJ2-7; possible D gene TRBD1, 5 bases. CDR1 and CDR2 (germline): GTSNPN, SVGIG (reference sequence). V was trimmed by 0 bases and J by 6 bases, leaving 21 bases between them. The CDR3 spans 16 residues. Here the CDR3 DNA reads TGTGCCTGGAGTGTATTCTCCAGGGATCCCCGTGGCGAGCAGTACTTC. This translates into CAWSVFSRDPRGEQYF. The variable domain in full, completed from reference TRBV30 and TRBJ2-7, reads SQTIHQWPATLVQPVGSPLSLECTVEGTSNPNLYWYRQAAGRGLQLLFYSVGIGQISSEVPQNLSASRPQDRQFILSSKKLLLSDSGFYLCAWSVFSRDPRGEQYFGPGTRLTVT.

This clone was seen only once. The chain employs TRBV6-5 and TRBJ1-6; no definite D call. V was clipped by 6 bases and J by 0 bases, with 9 bases between them. The length of the CDR3 is 15 residues. Per germline, CDR1 MNHEY and CDR2 SVGAGI. In DNA, the CDR3 is TGTGCCAGCAGCGAGGGAAGCTCCTATAATTCACCCCTCCACTTT. It yields the protein CASSEGSSYNSPLHF.

The chain is built from TRBV28 and TRBJ1-4; tentatively, D is TRBD1 (5 bases). The V gene lost 7 bases and the J gene lost 6 bases, with 18 bases spanning the gap. CDR3 size: 15 residues. In germline, CDR1 is MDHEN, CDR2 SYDVKM. The CDR3 DNA reads as TGTGCCAGCACGCTCGTTGGGAGGGGCCATGAAAAACTGTTTTTT. It encodes CASTLVGRGHEKLFF.

Comments on this clone: The sample has other DNA sequences that encode this CDR3 too. V usage is TRBV6-5 and J usage is TRBJ2-7; possible D gene TRBD1, 6 bases. V was trimmed by 2 bases and J by 2 bases, leaving 7 bases between them. CDR1 is MNHEY and CDR2 is SVGAGI in the germline V gene. CDR3 length: 13 residues. The CDR3 nucleotides are TGTGCCAGCAGTTACAGGGGGACCTACGAGCAGTACTTC. It codes for CASSYRGTYEQYF.

The gene calls are TRBV28 and TRBJ1-1; possibly TRBD1 for D (6 bases). Germline V CDR1 and CDR2: MDHEN, SYDVKM. The V gene lost 4 bases and the J gene lost 0 bases, with 12 bases spanning the gap. The CDR3 consists of 15 residues. The CDR3 reads CASSSIGQLNTEAFF. The CDR3 DNA sequence: TGTGCCAGCAGTTCCATAGGACAGTTGAACACTGAAGCTTTCTTT.

This chain uses TRBV27 with TRBJ2-5; D gene ambiguous. This CDR3 region has 12 residues. Germline V gives CDR1 MNHEY, CDR2 SMNVEV (reference sequence). The germline V and J ends were trimmed by 6 bases and 5 bases, with 10 bases remaining between them. CDR3 loop: CASRSAGETQYF. In DNA form, the CDR3 reads TGTGCCAGCAGGTCAGCCGGGGAGACCCAGTACTTC.

The rearrangement joins TRBV19 to TRBJ1-2; the D is unclear. This CDR3 has 11 amino acids. Germline V gene sequence: CDR1 LNHDA, CDR2 SQIVND (reference sequence). Deletions cut 9 bases from V and 4 bases from J, with 9 bases between. The CDR3 region is CASGPGYGYTF. The CDR3 DNA is TGTGCCAGCGGCCCGGGCTATGGCTACACCTTC.

The V gene is TRBV7-9, the J gene TRBJ2-1; TRBD1 might be the D (5 bases). The CDR3 contains 15 residues. Germline CDR1 SEHNR, CDR2 FQNEAQ (reference sequence). Trimming removed 8 bases at V and 2 bases at J, with 16 bases between. The CDR3 bases are TGTGCCAGCCATCTTCAGGGCTTTACCTACAATGAGCAGTTCTTC. This encodes CASHLQGFTYNEQFF.

The V gene is TRBV7-9, the J gene TRBJ2-3; D ambiguous. Trimming took 5 bases from V and 2 from J, leaving 14 bases between them. Germline loops: CDR1 SEHNR, CDR2 FQNEAQ (reference sequence). The CDR3 has 15 residues. The CDR3 DNA reads TGTGCCAGCAGCCCCACAGTTCGAATCACAGATACGCAGTATTTT. Amino acid sequence: CASSPTVRITDTQYF.